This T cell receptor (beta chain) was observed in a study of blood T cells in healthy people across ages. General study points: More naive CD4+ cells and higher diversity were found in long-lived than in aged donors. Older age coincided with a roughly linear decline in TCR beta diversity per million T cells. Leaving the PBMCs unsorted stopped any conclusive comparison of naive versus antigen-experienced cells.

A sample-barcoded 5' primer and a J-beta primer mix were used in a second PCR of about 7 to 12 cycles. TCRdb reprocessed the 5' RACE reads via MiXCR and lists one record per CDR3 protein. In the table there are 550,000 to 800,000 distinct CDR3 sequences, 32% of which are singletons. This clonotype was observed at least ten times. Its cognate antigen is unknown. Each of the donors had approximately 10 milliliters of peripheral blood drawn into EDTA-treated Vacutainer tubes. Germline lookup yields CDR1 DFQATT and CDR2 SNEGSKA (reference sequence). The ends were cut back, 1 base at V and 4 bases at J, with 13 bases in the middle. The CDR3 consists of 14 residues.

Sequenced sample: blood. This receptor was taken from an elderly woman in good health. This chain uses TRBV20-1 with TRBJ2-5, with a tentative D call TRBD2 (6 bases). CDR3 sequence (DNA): TGCAGTGCTAGAGTAGAACTAGCAGGAGAGACCCAGTACTTC. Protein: CSARVELAGETQYF.